This T cell receptor (beta chain) was captured in a study of stem cell transplantation in POMP-related autoinflammatory disease. About the study: Hypothesis: faulty thymoproteasomes impair CD8+ T-cell selection, skewing TRB repertoires. Broader study findings: Fewer unique TRB V-J gene pairings were identified in patients with PRAID. PRAID patients trended toward lower TRB diversity and higher clonality in all analyzed T-cell subsets.

V shed 7 bases and J shed 5 bases, with 19 bases lying between them. This CDR3 has 15 amino acids. Germline-derived CDR1 and CDR2 are ENHRY and SYGVKD. For this clone: The antigen is undetermined.

Measured with immunoSEQ multiplex PCR; TCRdb has only the in-frame clones, and not every one. The data contain some 65,000 clones, under 95% of them singletons. The source material was CD4+ T cells from PBMCs, sampled after stem cell transplantation. The V gene is TRBV10-3, the J gene TRBJ2-3; no clear D gene. This TCR came from a human patient with POMP-related autoinflammation and immune dysregulation (PRAID). Some T cells may be the graft donor's. CDR3 sequence reads: CAIKSDGSRRDTQYF. The DNA for the CDR3 is TGTGCCATCAAATCGGACGGGTCCCGAAGAGATACGCAGTATTTT.